The clone carrying this T cell receptor beta chain was counted a few times. Trimming removed 6 bases from V and 8 bases from J, with 14 bases in between. CDR1 is SEHNR, CDR2 FQNEAQ, per germline (reference sequence). The CDR3 is 13 residues long. Sample-barcoded 5' priming and a J-beta primer mix drove a second PCR of about 6 to 12 cycles. A template-switch adaptor with 12 random nucleotides tagged each cDNA molecule. TCRdb re-analysed the 5' RACE reads in MiXCR, keeping a single row per CDR3 protein. The table has about 1.5 million distinct CDR3 sequences, under 55% seen once; the top ten hold approximately 4%. The sample originates from a study of blood T cells in healthy people across ages. Roughly 10 milliliters of peripheral blood were drawn from each donor.

The sequence derives from a woman under 30 in good health. This sequence joins TRBV7-9 and TRBJ2-4; TRBD2 might be the D (5 bases). Input material: blood. The CDR3 DNA reads TGTGCCAGCAGACTATGGGAGACGGACATTCAGTACTTC. It specifies CASRLWETDIQYF.